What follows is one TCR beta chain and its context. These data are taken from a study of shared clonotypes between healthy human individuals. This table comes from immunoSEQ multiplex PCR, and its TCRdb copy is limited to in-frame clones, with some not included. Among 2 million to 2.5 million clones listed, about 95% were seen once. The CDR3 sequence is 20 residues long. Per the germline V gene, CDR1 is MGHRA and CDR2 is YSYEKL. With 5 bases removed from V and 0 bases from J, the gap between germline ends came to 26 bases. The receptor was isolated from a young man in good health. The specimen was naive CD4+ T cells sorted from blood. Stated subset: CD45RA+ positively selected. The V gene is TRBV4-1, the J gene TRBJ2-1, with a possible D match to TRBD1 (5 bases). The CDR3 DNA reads TGCGCCAGCAGCGCTCGTACTACCTCGACAGTTCCGAGCTCCTACAATGAGCAGTTCTTC. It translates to CASSARTTSTVPSSYNEQFF.